These T cell receptor beta chains were read from a single sample in a study of shared clonotypes between healthy human individuals. Repertoires were generated with immunoSEQ multiplex PCR, while TCRdb's copy carries only in-frame clones and drops some. Of over 2 million clones listed, roughly 94% are singletons. Sequencing was carried out using naive CD4+ T cells sorted from blood. The receptors were gathered from a man in his late teens or twenties in good health. Both conserved end residues are part of each CDR3. Fields, in order: V gene, D gene, J gene, CDR3 length, clone size, CDR3 DNA, CDR3 protein. A D gene is named only where the DNA matches it firmly. A row's size may be missing; if present it is once, few, many or a size class.

TRBV29-1,-,TRBJ1-2,13,-,TGCAGCGTACCCCCGCAGGGCGTGTTTGGCTACACCTTC,CSVPPQGVFGYTF
TRBV7-9,-,TRBJ2-7,11,-,TGTGCCAGCAGCTTATGGGGGGAGCAGTACTTC,CASSLWGEQYF
TRBV12-5,-,TRBJ1-6,13,-,TGTGCTAGTGCCCAGGCGACGGGTTCACCCCTCCACTTT,CASAQATGSPLHF
TRBV11-2,-,TRBJ1-3,15,-,TGTGCCAGCAGCCCCTATAGGATCTCTGGAAACACCATATATTTT,CASSPYRISGNTIYF
TRBV30,-,TRBJ2-5,16,-,TGTGCCTGGAGCATTGCCGTTGGGGGTCGGCAAGAGACCCAGTACTTC,CAWSIAVGGRQETQYF
TRBV6-1,-,TRBJ1-6,16,-,TGTGCCAGCAGTGAAGAGGGTCGGGGATATAATTCACCCCTCCACTTT,CASSEEGRGYNSPLHF
TRBV7-7,-,TRBJ2-5,13,-,TGTGCTAGCGGCACGGACATTTGGGAGACCCAGTACTTC,CASGTDIWETQYF
TRBV27,-,TRBJ2-7,13,once,TGTGCCAGCAGTCTGACCGTTACCTACGAGCAGTACTTC,CASSLTVTYEQYF
TRBV6-5,-,TRBJ2-1,13,-,TGTGCCATCAGTGAAAGGCCTGAGAATGAGCAGTTCTTC,CAISERPENEQFF
TRBV10-3,-,TRBJ1-1,15,-,TGTGCCATCAGTGAGATCCCCCTGGGCAGCACTGAAGCTTTCTTT,CAISEIPLGSTEAFF
TRBV23-1,-,TRBJ1-5,13,few,TGCGCCAGCAGTCCAGGGTCTAGTCAGCCCCAGCATTTT,CASSPGSSQPQHF
TRBV19,-,TRBJ1-2,13,-,TGTGCCAGTAGTACCGACGGACGGGCGGGCTACACCTTC,CASSTDGRAGYTF
TRBV30,-,TRBJ2-2,12,-,TGTGCCTGGAGTGATCCCGCCGGGGAGCTGTTTTTT,CAWSDPAGELFF
TRBV7-9,-,TRBJ2-7,15,-,TGTGCCAGCAGCTTAGGGTCGACCGGCTCCTACGAGCAGTACTTC,CASSLGSTGSYEQYF
TRBV5-1,-,TRBJ2-1,17,-,TGCGCCAGCACTGCGTATGGGGGGTCGAGCTCCTACAATGAGCAGTTCTTC,CASTAYGGSSSYNEQFF
TRBV30,-,TRBJ2-2,14,-,TGTGCCTGGAGTTCAGCTGTTTACACCGGGGAGCTGTTTTTT,CAWSSAVYTGELFF
TRBV5-6,TRBD1,TRBJ2-7,14,-,TGTGCCAGCAGCATAGGGACAGTTACCTACGAGCAGTACTTC,CASSIGTVTYEQYF
TRBV15,-,TRBJ1-4,17,-,TGTGCCACCAGCAGGGGGTGGGAAGAGTCCCTACCTGTGAAACTGTTTTTT,CATSRGWEESLPVKLFF
TRBV5-1,TRBD1,TRBJ2-7,14,once,TGCGCCAGCAGCGCCGGGACAGGGGTGTACGAGCAGTACTTC,CASSAGTGVYEQYF
TRBV28,TRBD1,TRBJ2-7,16,-,TGTGCCAGCAGCTGGGTCTGGGACAGGGGGATCTACGAGCAGTACTTC,CASSWVWDRGIYEQYF
TRBV9,-,TRBJ1-6,14,-,TGTGCCAGCAGCGCCCGGGAAAGAAATTCACCCCTCCACTTT,CASSARERNSPLHF
TRBV9,-,TRBJ1-6,12,few,TGTGCCAGCAGCGTTCAAAATTCACCCCTCCACTTT,CASSVQNSPLHF
TRBV10-3,TRBD1,TRBJ2-5,17,-,TGTGCCATCAGCCGATTTTCGGGACAGGGGGCGGCGGAGACCCAGTACTTC,CAISRFSGQGAAETQYF
TRBV6-4,-,TRBJ2-5,13,once,TGTGCCAGCAGTGACTCGATCGGAGAGACCCAGTACTTC,CASSDSIGETQYF
TRBV6-5,TRBD1,TRBJ1-1,13,-,TGTGCCAGCAGTTACAACAGGGGAACTGAAGCTTTCTTT,CASSYNRGTEAFF
TRBV9,-,TRBJ1-1,17,-,TGTGCCAGCAGCCCGGCGGGGGGAAGAGGGATGAACACTGAAGCTTTCTTT,CASSPAGGRGMNTEAFF
TRBV4-1,-,TRBJ2-5,14,once,TGCGCCAGCAGCCAACCGGACATACTGGAGACCCAGTACTTC,CASSQPDILETQYF
TRBV14,-,TRBJ2-7,15,-,TGTGCCAGCAGCCAAGACACAGTAAGGGGGTACGAGCAGTACTTC,CASSQDTVRGYEQYF
TRBV4-1,TRBD2,TRBJ2-7,16,-,TGCGCCAGCAGCCAAGGTGTAGCGGGGGTGGGATACGAGCAGTACTTC,CASSQGVAGVGYEQYF
TRBV5-1,-,TRBJ1-1,11,once,TGCGCCAGCCGCACGAACACTGAAGCTTTCTTT,CASRTNTEAFF
TRBV28,-,TRBJ2-7,15,-,TGTGCCAGCAGTCAACTAACAGGGCCCACCTACGAGCAGTACTTC,CASSQLTGPTYEQYF
TRBV25-1,TRBD1,TRBJ2-5,13,-,TGTGCCAGCTCCACAGGGGGCGAAAAGACCCAGTACTTC,CASSTGGEKTQYF
TRBV19,-,TRBJ1-5,16,-,TGTGCCAGTAGTTTCCCCGAGACTTTTAGCAATCAGCCCCAGCATTTT,CASSFPETFSNQPQHF
TRBV7-3,-,TRBJ2-5,14,-,TGTGCCAGCAGCTTAGGAGGGGGAGGCGAGACCCAGTACTTC,CASSLGGGGETQYF
TRBV2,-,TRBJ2-5,13,-,TGTGCCAGCAGAGCCCCGGGCCGGGAGACCCAGTACTTC,CASRAPGRETQYF
TRBV5-1,-,TRBJ2-7,14,-,TGCGCCAGCAGCTTGCTCGCAGGGACCTACGAGCAGTACTTC,CASSLLAGTYEQYF
TRBV18,-,TRBJ1-4,12,-,TGTGCCAGCTCAGAGGTCCTGGAAAAACTGTTTTTT,CASSEVLEKLFF
TRBV9,-,TRBJ1-4,15,-,TGTGCCAGCAGCCTCAGGGCGGCAACTAATGAAAAACTGTTTTTT,CASSLRAATNEKLFF
TRBV2,-,TRBJ1-2,15,-,TGTGCCAGCAGGGACGACAGCCTGGGCTACTATGGCTACACCTTC,CASRDDSLGYYGYTF
TRBV6-5,TRBD2,TRBJ2-3,15,-,TGTGCCAGCAGTATGACTAGCGGGAGTACGGGTACGCAGTATTTT,CASSMTSGSTGTQYF
TRBV9,-,TRBJ2-7,12,-,TGTGCCAGCAGCTCGAGGGGGAACGAGCAGTACTTC,CASSSRGNEQYF
TRBV5-4,-,TRBJ1-3,14,-,TGTGCCAGCAGCCCTTCGGCGTCTGGAAACACCATATATTTT,CASSPSASGNTIYF
TRBV10-2,-,TRBJ1-1,17,-,TGCGCCAGCAGTGAGAAAAGAACGGATCCCTTGAACACTGAAGCTTTCTTT,CASSEKRTDPLNTEAFF
TRBV5-1,TRBD1,TRBJ2-5,16,-,TGCGCCAGCAGCTTAGAAAGACAGGGGGTAGGAGAGACCCAGTACTTC,CASSLERQGVGETQYF
TRBV29-1,-,TRBJ2-3,14,-,TGCAGCGTTGTCGGTCAAGCGGCTTGGGATACGCAGTATTTT,CSVVGQAAWDTQYF
TRBV18,-,TRBJ2-5,13,-,TGTGCCAGCTCACTCCGGGCCCAAGAGACCCAGTACTTC,CASSLRAQETQYF
TRBV5-1,-,TRBJ2-7,13,-,TGCGCCAGCAGCTTACAGACAGCCTACGAGCAGTACTTC,CASSLQTAYEQYF
TRBV15,-,TRBJ2-1,14,-,TGTGCCACCAGCAGAGATAAGTTAGTCAATGAGCAGTTCTTC,CATSRDKLVNEQFF
TRBV19,-,TRBJ2-4,16,-,TGTGCCAGTAGTATCGGACTGGGTAAGGGCAAAAACATTCAGTACTTC,CASSIGLGKGKNIQYF
TRBV5-1,TRBD2,TRBJ2-1,15,-,TGCGCCAGCAGCTTAGCGGGGGGTGCGTACAATGAGCAGTTCTTC,CASSLAGGAYNEQFF
TRBV27,TRBD2,TRBJ2-1,13,once,TGTGCCAGCACTACTAGCGGATACAATGAGCAGTTCTTC,CASTTSGYNEQFF
TRBV15,-,TRBJ2-7,14,-,TGTGCCACCAGCATGCGAACAGGCTCCTACGAGCAGTACTTC,CATSMRTGSYEQYF
TRBV4-1,TRBD1,TRBJ2-5,16,-,TGCGCCAGCAGCCCGGGGGACAGGGATCTCGAAGAGACCCAGTACTTC,CASSPGDRDLEETQYF